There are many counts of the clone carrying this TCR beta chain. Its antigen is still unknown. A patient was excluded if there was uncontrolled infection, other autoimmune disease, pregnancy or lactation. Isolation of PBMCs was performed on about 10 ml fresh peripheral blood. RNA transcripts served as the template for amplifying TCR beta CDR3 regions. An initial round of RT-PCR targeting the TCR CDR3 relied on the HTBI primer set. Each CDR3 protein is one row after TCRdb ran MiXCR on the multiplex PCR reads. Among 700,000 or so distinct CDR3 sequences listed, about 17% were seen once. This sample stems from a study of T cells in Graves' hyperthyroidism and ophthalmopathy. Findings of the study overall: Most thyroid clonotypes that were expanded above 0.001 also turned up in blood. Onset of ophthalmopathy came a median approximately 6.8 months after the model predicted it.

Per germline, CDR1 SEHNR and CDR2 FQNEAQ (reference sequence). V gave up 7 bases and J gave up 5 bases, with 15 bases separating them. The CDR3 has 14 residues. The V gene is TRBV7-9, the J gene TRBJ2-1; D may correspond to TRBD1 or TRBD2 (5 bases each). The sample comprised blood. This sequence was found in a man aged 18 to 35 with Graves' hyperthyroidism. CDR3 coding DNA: TGTGCCAGCAAGCGGAGCCGGGGCAACAATGAGCAGTTCTTC. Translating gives CASKRSRGNNEQFF.